Listed here are 8 T cell receptor beta chains from one sample, sequenced in a study of identical twins. TCRdb re-analysed the 5' RACE reads in MiXCR, keeping a single row per CDR3 protein. The table includes hundreds of thousands of distinct CDR3 sequences, 9% to 15% detected once. The data were also submitted as part of a second study, on yellow fever vaccine responses in identical twins.

Sequences were obtained from PBMCs. These receptors came from a woman between 18 and 29 years old in good health.

The table lists this clonotype with a few counts. The rearrangement uses TRBV25-1 and TRBJ2-4; D unclear. The CDR3 has 10 residues. CDR1 and CDR2 (germline): MGHDK, SYGVNS. V was clipped by 8 bases and J by 5 bases, with 4 bases between them. The CDR3 region is CASSENIQYF. The CDR3 region has the DNA TGTGCCAGCTCGGAAAACATTCAGTACTTC. The whole variable domain, filled in from reference TRBV25-1 and TRBJ2-4, reads EADIYQTPRYLVIGTGKKITLECSQTMGHDKMYWYQQDPGMELHLIHYSYGVNSTEKGDLSSESTVSRIRTEHFPLTLESARPSHTSQYLCASSENIQYFGAGTRLSVL.

This clonotype was seen only a few times. The V and J genes are TRBV5-8 and TRBJ2-2; the D is unclear. The CDR3 has 16 amino acids. V was clipped by 3 bases and J by 0 bases, with 12 bases between them. CDR1 and CDR2 from the germline V gene are SGHTS and YDEGEE. In DNA form, the CDR3 reads TGTGCCAGCAGCTCCCAACTCCTCGCGAACACCGGGGAGCTGTTTTTT. Translated: CASSSQLLANTGELFF.

This clonotype was seen more than once but under ten times. The V gene is TRBV2, the J gene TRBJ1-1, with 8 bases matching TRBD1. Germline V gene sequence: CDR1 SNHLY, CDR2 FYNNEI. The junction had 2 bases not matched to a gene; V was cut back by 6 bases and J by 11 bases. The CDR3 consists of 10 residues. The CDR3 protein is CASRDRVAFF. The CDR3 DNA reads as TGTGCCAGCAGGGACAGGGTTGCTTTCTTT.

V usage is TRBV10-3 and J usage is TRBJ2-1; 11 positions match TRBD1. Germline V gives CDR1 ENHRY, CDR2 SYGVKD. The CDR3 is 17 residues long. V shed 2 bases and J 0 bases; nucleotides not matched to a gene: 3. The CDR3 DNA reads as TGTGCCATCAGTGAGGGGACAGGGGGATTCTCCTACAATGAGCAGTTCTTC. It codes for CAISEGTGGFSYNEQFF.

V is TRBV27 and J is TRBJ2-7; D gene ambiguous. This CDR3 comprises 16 residues. Deletions cut 5 bases from V and 2 bases from J, with 19 bases between. Germline assignment: CDR1 MNHEY and CDR2 SMNVEV (reference sequence). In nucleotides, the CDR3 is TGTGCCAGCAGTCCTTATCCGACCAGCGCGACCTACGAGCAGTACTTC. It is translated as CASSPYPTSATYEQYF.

This clonotype showed up just a few times. V usage is TRBV18 and J usage is TRBJ1-2, with D unclear. V lost 3 bases and J 8 bases, leaving 16 bases between the germline ends. The CDR3 length is 14 residues. The germline CDR1 and CDR2 sequences are KGHSH and LQKENI. The CDR3 reads CASSPGVEDHGYTF. The CDR3 DNA reads TGTGCCAGCTCACCCGGGGTTGAAGATCACGGCTACACCTTC.

This chain joins TRBV29-1 and TRBJ2-3; D is uncertain. V was pared by 1 base and J by 2 bases, with 7 bases between. The CDR3 covers 13 residues. The germline V gene encodes CDR1 SQVTM and CDR2 ANQGSEA. DNA of the CDR3: TGCAGCGTTGAAGGGGCCCCCACAGATACGCAGTATTTT. Translating gives CSVEGAPTDTQYF.

The chain uses TRBV20-1 and TRBJ2-3; a weak D match, TRBD1 (7 bases). The CDR3 has 14 amino acids. The germline CDR1 and CDR2 sequences are DFQATT and SNEGSKA (reference sequence). The V gene lost 5 bases and the J gene lost 3 bases, with 15 bases spanning the gap. The CDR3: CSAGDREVTDTQYF. The CDR3 DNA is TGCAGTGCTGGTGACAGGGAGGTAACAGATACGCAGTATTTT.